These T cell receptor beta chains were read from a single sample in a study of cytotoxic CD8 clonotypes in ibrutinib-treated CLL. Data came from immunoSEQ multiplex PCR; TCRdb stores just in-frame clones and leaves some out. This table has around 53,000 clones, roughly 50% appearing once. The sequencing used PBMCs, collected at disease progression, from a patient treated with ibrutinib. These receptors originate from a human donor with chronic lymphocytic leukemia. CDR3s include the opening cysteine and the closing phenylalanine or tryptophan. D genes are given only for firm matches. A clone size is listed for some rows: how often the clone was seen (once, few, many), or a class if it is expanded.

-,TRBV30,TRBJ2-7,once,CAWSVSFYEQYF,TGTGCCTGGAGTGTCTCATTCTACGAGCAGTACTTC
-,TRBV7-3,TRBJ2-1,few,CASSSRAGYNEQFF,TGTGCCAGCAGCTCCCGGGCGGGCTACAATGAGCAGTTCTTC
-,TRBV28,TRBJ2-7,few,CASSLSPRTTKVYEQYF,TGTGCCAGCAGTTTATCCCCCCGGACTACCAAAGTCTACGAGCAGTACTTC
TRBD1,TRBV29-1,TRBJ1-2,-,CSVEKNRGNYGYTF,TGCAGCGTCGAAAAAAACAGGGGGAACTATGGCTACACCTTC
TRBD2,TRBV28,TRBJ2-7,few,CASSSTTSGSIYEQYF,TGTGCCAGCAGTTCTACGACTAGCGGGAGTATATACGAGCAGTACTTC
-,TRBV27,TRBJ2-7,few,CASTNPGEEQYF,TGTGCCAGCACCAACCCAGGGGAAGAGCAGTACTTC
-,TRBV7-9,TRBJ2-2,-,CASSLRFTGELFF,TGTGCCAGCAGCTTGCGGTTCACCGGGGAGCTGTTTTTT
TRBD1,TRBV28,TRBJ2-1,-,CASRTGATGYNEQFF,TGTGCCAGCAGAACAGGGGCGACGGGCTACAATGAGCAGTTCTTC
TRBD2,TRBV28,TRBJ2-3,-,CASITMRLAGDHYTQYF,TGTGCCAGCATCACAATGCGTCTAGCGGGGGACCACTATACGCAGTATTTT
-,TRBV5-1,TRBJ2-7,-,CASSPAGTGFSYEQYF,TGCGCCAGCAGCCCCGCCGGGACGGGATTCTCCTACGAGCAGTACTTC
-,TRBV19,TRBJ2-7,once,CASSISGSSSYEQYF,TGTGCCAGTAGTATAAGTGGCTCGAGCTCCTACGAGCAGTACTTC
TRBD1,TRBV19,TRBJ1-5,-,CASSVWTGGSQPQHF,TGTGCCAGTAGTGTCTGGACAGGGGGTAGTCAGCCCCAGCATTTT
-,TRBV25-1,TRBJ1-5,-,CASSYGLLQPQHF,TGTGCCAGCAGTTACGGTTTGCTTCAGCCCCAGCATTTT
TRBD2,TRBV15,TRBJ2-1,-,CATSRLSGGSSYNEQFF,TGTGCCACCAGCAGACTTAGCGGGGGAAGTTCCTACAATGAGCAGTTCTTC
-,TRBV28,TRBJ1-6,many,CASSIQIVGPNSPLHF,TGTGCCAGCAGTATCCAAATCGTGGGGCCTAATTCACCCCTCCACTTT
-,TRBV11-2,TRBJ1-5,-,CASSLELFQPQHF,TGTGCCAGCAGCTTAGAGCTTTTTCAGCCCCAGCATTTT
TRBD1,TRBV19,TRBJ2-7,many,CASSIQGQVASEQYF,TGTGCCAGTAGTATACAGGGACAGGTCGCGAGCGAGCAGTACTTC
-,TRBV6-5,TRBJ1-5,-,CASSYSGVGRPQHF,TGTGCCAGCAGTTACAGTGGGGTCGGCCGGCCCCAGCATTTT
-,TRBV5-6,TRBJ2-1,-,CASSLIGVISYNEQFF,TGTGCCAGCAGCTTGATCGGGGTTATTTCCTACAATGAGCAGTTCTTC
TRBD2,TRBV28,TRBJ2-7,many,CASSLAGVAEQYF,TGTGCCAGCAGTTTGGCGGGAGTCGCCGAGCAGTACTTC
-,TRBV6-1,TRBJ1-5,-,CASSELYGLSSNQPQHF,TGTGCCAGCAGTGAATTGTATGGACTTAGTAGCAATCAGCCCCAGCATTTT
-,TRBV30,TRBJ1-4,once,CASHVRGRGPPRGNEKLFF,TGTGCCTCCCATGTCCGGGGCAGGGGACCCCCAAGGGGTAATGAAAAACTGTTTTTT
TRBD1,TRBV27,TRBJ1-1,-,CASSLTTGVNTEAFF,TGTGCCAGCAGTTTAACCACAGGGGTGAACACTGAAGCTTTCTTT
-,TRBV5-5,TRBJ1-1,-,CASSLGMFGTEAFF,TGTGCCAGCAGCCTGGGTATGTTCGGCACTGAAGCTTTCTTT
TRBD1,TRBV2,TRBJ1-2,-,CASVGQGAAGRYGYTF,TGTGCCAGCGTGGGACAGGGGGCCGCCGGTCGATATGGCTACACCTTC
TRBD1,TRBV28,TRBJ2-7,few,CASSPGQGAYEQYF,TGTGCCAGCAGCCCGGGACAGGGGGCTTACGAGCAGTACTTC